Sequencing of this T cell receptor beta chain was carried out in a study of CD4 and CD8 cells across lung adenocarcinoma regions. The CDR3 is 15 amino acids. Unmatched junction bases numbered 4, after V lost 6 bases and J lost 4 bases. CDR1 is MNHEY, CDR2 SVGAGI, per germline. Donors had localized lung adenocarcinoma, a non-small cell lung cancer. This clonotype is labeled as medium-sized. TCRdb re-called the PCR reads through MiXCR, storing one row per CDR3 protein. Among around 4,500 distinct CDR3 sequences listed, 45% were seen once. Sequencing used CD4+ T cells from the margin of a lung tumor. The receptor was derived from a female donor with lung adenocarcinoma. The CD4 and CD8 labels of this study may be unreliable. The chain is built from TRBV6-5 and TRBJ2-1, with 12 bases lining up with TRBD2. This chain's CDR3 is CASSPTSGSYNEQFF. In DNA, the CDR3 is TGTGCCAGCAGCCCGACTAGCGGGAGTTACAATGAGCAGTTCTTC.